The 28 T cell receptor beta chains given below trace back to one sample, sequenced in a study of OX40 agonist ivuxolimab in advanced cancers. Data came from immunoSEQ multiplex PCR; TCRdb stores just in-frame clones and leaves some out. The sample has some 48,000 clones; 60% to 85% are singletons. The sample here was CD4+ or CD8+ T cells sorted from blood, taken in a trial of the OX40 agonist ivuxolimab. The source of these receptors is an adult with an advanced solid tumor such as melanoma, head and neck, liver or kidney cancer.

This chain connects TRBV6-1 to TRBJ1-2, with a weak D call TRBD1 (6 bases). The length of the CDR3 is 12 residues. CDR1 and CDR2 (germline): MNHNS, SASEGT. Trimming shortened V by 6 bases and J by 4 bases, and 9 bases separated the two germline ends. The CDR3 reads CASSGTTYGYTF. CDR3 coding DNA: TGTGCCAGCAGCGGGACAACCTATGGCTACACCTTC.

The rearrangement links TRBV9 to TRBJ2-7; 8 bases are a match to TRBD2. With V trimmed by 1 base and J by 6 bases, 9 bases remained unmatched. This CDR3 has 15 amino acids. CDR1 is SGDLS and CDR2 is YYNGEE in the germline V gene. CDR3 sequence reads: CASSVRGGDRSEQYF. The CDR3 DNA follows: TGTGCCAGCAGCGTACGGGGGGGAGACCGTTCCGAGCAGTACTTC.

The CDR3 loop is CASSLGQPNEKLFF. The DNA of the CDR3 is TGCGCCAGCAGCTTGGGACAGCCTAATGAAAAACTGTTTTTT. The chain uses TRBV5-1 and TRBJ1-4; TRBD1 is a possible D gene (5 bases). Trimming pared 0 bases from V and 3 bases from J, leaving 6 bases between. The CDR3 extends over 14 amino acids. The germline CDR1 and CDR2 sequences are SGHRS and YFSETQ.

The V gene is TRBV5-1, the J gene TRBJ2-3; D might be TRBD1 (6 bases). This CDR3 comprises 14 residues. V was pared by 4 bases and J by 2 bases, with 11 bases between. Germline V gene lookup returns CDR1 SGHRS and CDR2 YFSETQ. Here the CDR3 reads CASSVGANTDTQYF. DNA for the CDR3: TGCGCCAGCAGCGTGGGGGCAAACACAGATACGCAGTATTTT.

V and J are TRBV5-4 and TRBJ2-1, with 9 bases lining up with TRBD1. With V trimmed by 5 bases and J by 0 bases, 6 bases remained unmatched. The germline CDR1 and CDR2 sequences are SGHNT and YYREEE (reference sequence). The CDR3 is 16 residues long. The CDR3 here is CASSIGQGSSYNEQFF. The CDR3 nucleotides read TGTGCCAGCAGTATAGGACAGGGGAGCTCCTACAATGAGCAGTTCTTC.

The chain couples TRBV7-7 to TRBJ2-5; 12 bases are shared with TRBD2. The V and J ends lost 4 bases and 3 bases, in that order; junction bases with no gene match: 9. Per germline, CDR1 SSHAT and CDR2 FNYEAQ (reference sequence). The CDR3 covers 17 residues. This CDR3 is CASSSGASGGAKETQYF. In DNA, the CDR3 is TGTGCCAGCAGCTCCGGGGCTAGCGGGGGGGCGAAAGAGACCCAGTACTTC. Based on the CDR3 plus reference TRBV7-7 and TRBJ2-5, the full variable domain is GAGVSQSPRYKVTKRGQDVTLRCDPISSHATLYWYQQALGQGPEFLTYFNYEAQPDKSGLPSDRFSAERPEGSISTLTIQRTEQRDSAMYRCASSSGASGGAKETQYFGPGTRLLVL.

This rearrangement joins TRBV5-1 to TRBJ2-5; 7 bases fit TRBD1. Germline V gene data show CDR1 as SGHRS and CDR2 as YFSETQ. CDR3 length equals 16 residues. The ends lost 4 bases at V and 5 bases at J; junction bases unmatched: 14. In DNA, the CDR3 is TGCGCCAGCAGCGCCGAGGGGGTTCCGGACAGGGAGACCCAGTACTTC. Protein: CASSAEGVPDRETQYF.

The chain employs TRBV19 and TRBJ2-1, with TRBD2 matching over 14 bases. This CDR3 has 17 residues. Germline V gives CDR1 LNHDA, CDR2 SQIVND (reference sequence). V dropped 5 bases and J dropped 1; count of bases not matched to a gene: 4. The CDR3 is CASSAWTSGRSYNEQFF. Here the CDR3 DNA reads TGTGCCAGTAGTGCCTGGACTAGCGGGAGGTCCTACAATGAGCAGTTCTTC.

This sequence joins TRBV6-1 and TRBJ2-2; D not certain. This CDR3 region has 13 residues. V was shortened by 5 bases and J by 1 base, with 5 bases between the two germline ends. The germline V gene has CDR1 MNHNS and CDR2 SASEGT. The DNA for the CDR3 is TGTGCCAGCAGTACCCAGAACACCGGGGAGCTGTTTTTT. As protein: CASSTQNTGELFF.

V and J are TRBV10-2 and TRBJ1-4, with D possibly matching TRBD1 (6 bases). Germline CDR1 reads WSHSY; CDR2 reads SAAADI. The CDR3 sequence is 15 residues long. Between the trimmed V and J ends, which lost 7 bases and 7 bases, there was a span of 19 bases. CDR3: CASTATWGAFEKLFF. In DNA, the CDR3 is TGCGCCAGCACGGCCACCTGGGGGGCATTTGAAAAACTGTTTTTT.

The J gene is TRBJ2-7, the V gene TRBV4-2; tentatively, D is TRBD1 (6 bases). Trimming removed 2 bases from V and 0 bases from J, with 14 bases in between. The germline V gene has CDR1 LGHNA and CDR2 YNFKEQ. This CDR3 is 16 amino acids long. CDR3 sequence (DNA): TGTGCCAGCAGCCAAACGCACAGGGTAAGCTCCTACGAGCAGTACTTC. This translates into CASSQTHRVSSYEQYF.

This chain uses TRBV5-4 with TRBJ1-5; weak D call: TRBD1 (6 bases). This CDR3 is built from 15 residues. V was trimmed by 2 bases and J by 6 bases, leaving 15 bases between them. The germline V gene encodes CDR1 SGHNT and CDR2 YYREEE (reference sequence). The CDR3 DNA reads TGTGCCAGCAGCTTAGGGGGAACTGGGGCTCAGCCCCAGCATTTT. Amino acid sequence: CASSLGGTGAQPQHF.

This clone turned up a few times. The genes are TRBV5-1 and TRBJ1-6, with D unresolved. CDR1 and CDR2 (germline): SGHRS, YFSETQ. Trimming took 2 bases from V and 0 from J, leaving 6 bases between them. The CDR3 contains 15 residues. The DNA of the CDR3 is TGCGCCAGCAGCTTCGCTGGCTCCTATAATTCACCCCTCCACTTT. Residues: CASSFAGSYNSPLHF.

This chain joins TRBV4-2 and TRBJ1-2; TRBD1 might be the D (6 bases). Germline V gives CDR1 LGHNA, CDR2 YNFKEQ. The CDR3 totals 16 residues. V was clipped by 0 bases and J by 5 bases, with 16 bases between them. The CDR3 DNA sequence: TGTGCCAGCAGCCAAGAAGGTCCACAGGGTGGGTATGGCTACACCTTC. Residues: CASSQEGPQGGYGYTF.

The chain is built from TRBV6-4 and TRBJ1-5, with D possibly matching TRBD1 (5 bases). Germline V lookup: CDR1 MRHNA, CDR2 SNTAGT. This CDR3 contains 14 residues. V was shortened by 7 bases and J by 4 bases, with 14 bases between the two germline ends. CDR3 DNA sequence: TGTGCCAGCATCTCCTGGGGCAGAAATCAGCCCCAGCATTTT. As protein: CASISWGRNQPQHF.

The table lists this clone with a few counts. This CDR3 reads CSVTRTGELGEQFF. CDR3 DNA: TGCAGCGTTACACGGACAGGGGAGTTGGGTGAGCAGTTCTTC. The chain combines TRBV29-1 with TRBJ2-1; TRBD1 aligns across 9 bases. Trimming cost V 5 bases and J 9 bases; bases outside gene matches: 11. Germline loops: CDR1 SQVTM, CDR2 ANQGSEA. The length of the CDR3 is 14 residues.

This chain links TRBV29-1 with TRBJ2-6; TRBD1 might be the D (5 bases). The CDR3 totals 13 residues. Trimming shortened V by 6 bases and J by 0 bases, and 6 bases separated the two germline ends. Germline V gives CDR1 SQVTM, CDR2 ANQGSEA. CDR3 loop: CSVGASGANVLTF. Written as DNA, the CDR3 is TGCAGCGTAGGGGCCTCTGGGGCCAACGTCCTGACTTTC.

The CDR3 coding sequence is TGTGCCAGCAGGCCCTCAGGTGAGGGTCGTGGCTACACCTTC. Translated: CASRPSGEGRGYTF. This sequence joins TRBV27 and TRBJ1-2; D ambiguous. The CDR3 extends over 14 amino acids. Germline-derived CDR1 and CDR2 are MNHEY and SMNVEV (reference sequence). Trimming took off 6 bases at V and 7 bases at J, with 18 bases between the two ends.

The rearrangement uses TRBV18 and TRBJ1-4; D possibly corresponds to TRBD1 (5 bases). Per the germline V gene, CDR1 is KGHSH and CDR2 is LQKENI. V was trimmed by 2 bases and J by 2 bases, leaving 6 bases between them. There are 14 residues in the CDR3. The CDR3 is CASSPGATNEKLFF. The CDR3 nucleotides read TGTGCCAGCTCACCAGGGGCGACTAATGAAAAACTGTTTTTT. The full variable domain, its missing parts supplied by reference TRBV18 and TRBJ1-4, is NAGVMQNPRHLVRRRGQEARLRCSPMKGHSHVYWYRQLPEEGLKFMVYLQKENIIDESGMPKERFSAEFPKEGPSILRIQQVVRGDSAAYFCASSPGATNEKLFFGSGTQLSVL.

Judged by abundance, this clone is medium-sized. The CDR3 DNA reads TGTGCCACCTGGGGACAACAGAATTATGGCTACACCTTC. It codes for CATWGQQNYGYTF. This chain joins TRBV6-1 and TRBJ1-2; perhaps TRBD1 as D (6 bases). The germline CDR1 and CDR2 sequences are MNHNS and SASEGT. The CDR3 consists of 13 residues. Trimming pared 10 bases from V and 5 bases from J, leaving 17 bases between.

The sample holds a few counts of this clone. This chain links TRBV5-1 with TRBJ1-3; D ambiguous. Looked up from germline, CDR1 is SGHRS and CDR2 is YFSETQ. Trimming removed 4 bases from V and 3 bases from J, with 11 bases in between. This CDR3 is 14 amino acids long. The CDR3 DNA follows: TGCGCCAGCAGCCTAGGCTCGTTTGGAAACACCATATATTTT. Protein product: CASSLGSFGNTIYF.

Of note for this clone: This sample also contains other DNA sequences that code for the same CDR3. The V gene is TRBV28, the J gene TRBJ2-7, with D hard to call. V dropped 7 bases and J dropped 0 bases, with 7 bases sitting between them. The CDR3 spans 12 residues. Per the germline V gene, CDR1 is MDHEN and CDR2 is SYDVKM. The CDR3 sequence: CASMQSSYEQYF. CDR3 DNA sequence: TGTGCCAGCATGCAGAGCTCCTACGAGCAGTACTTC. Filled out from reference TRBV28 and TRBJ2-7, the complete variable domain reads DVKVTQSSRYLVKRTGEKVFLECVQDMDHENMFWYRQDPGLGLRLIYFSYDVKMKEKGDIPEGYSVSREKKERFSLILESASTNQTSMYLCASMQSSYEQYFGPGTRLTVT.

This rearrangement joins TRBV30 to TRBJ2-3; D may correspond to TRBD1 or TRBD2 (6 bases each). The V gene lost 4 bases and the J gene lost 3 bases, with 14 bases spanning the gap. CDR1 and CDR2 from the germline V gene are GTSNPN and SVGIG (reference sequence). This CDR3 comprises 14 residues. CDR3 region: CAWKSWGATDTQYF. The CDR3 nucleotides read TGTGCCTGGAAATCCTGGGGGGCAACAGATACGCAGTATTTT.

The chain uses TRBV2 and TRBJ2-5; possible D gene TRBD1, 6 bases. CDR1 SNHLY and CDR2 FYNNEI come from the germline V gene. The V gene lost 6 bases and the J gene lost 2 bases, with 19 bases spanning the gap. The CDR3 runs 16 residues. CDR3 nucleotide sequence: TGTGCCAGCAGCCACCGGGACACCGGTTTACAAGAGACCCAGTACTTC. As protein: CASSHRDTGLQETQYF. Together with reference TRBV2 and TRBJ2-5, the CDR3 gives the full variable domain: EPEVTQTPSHQVTQMGQEVILRCVPISNHLYFYWYRQILGQKVEFLVSFYNNEISEKSEIFDDQFSVERPDGSNFTLKIRSTKLEDSAMYFCASSHRDTGLQETQYFGPGTRLLVL.

This sequence joins TRBV5-1 and TRBJ2-2, with TRBD1 identical over 7 bases. This CDR3 region has 14 residues. Germline CDR1 reads SGHRS; CDR2 reads YFSETQ. The J segment lost 4 bases and the V segment lost 0 bases, leaving 0 bases of the junction unmatched. CDR3 protein: CASSLDRGTGELFF. As DNA, the CDR3 is TGCGCCAGCAGCTTGGACAGGGGCACCGGGGAGCTGTTTTTT.

This clone was seen more than once but under ten times. The chain links TRBV19 to TRBJ1-5, with 7 bases aligning to TRBD1. Trimming cost V 5 bases and J 4 bases; bases outside gene matches: 11. The CDR3 extends over 16 amino acids. Germline CDR1 LNHDA, CDR2 SQIVND (reference sequence). CDR3 protein: CASSAPGGRDNQPQHF. CDR3 nucleotides: TGTGCCAGTAGTGCCCCAGGGGGGCGCGATAATCAGCCCCAGCATTTT.

The table lists this clone with a count of one. This rearrangement joins TRBV7-8 to TRBJ2-1; D is unresolved. This CDR3 contains 11 residues. Trimming shortened V by 6 bases and J by 12 bases, and 12 bases separated the two germline ends. The germline V gene encodes CDR1 SGHVS and CDR2 FQNEAQ. This CDR3 reads CASSVGVRQFF. The CDR3 nucleotides are TGTGCCAGCAGTGTCGGAGTGCGGCAGTTCTTC.

This clone was detected only once. The rearrangement links TRBV4-1 to TRBJ1-2; TRBD1 might be the D (5 bases). V was clipped by 4 bases and J by 7 bases, with 19 bases between them. This CDR3 contains 15 residues. The germline CDR1 and CDR2 sequences are MGHRA and YSYEKL. The CDR3 sequence is CASSPGTAPPGGYTF. CDR3 DNA sequence: TGCGCCAGCAGCCCCGGGACGGCACCTCCCGGTGGCTACACCTTC.